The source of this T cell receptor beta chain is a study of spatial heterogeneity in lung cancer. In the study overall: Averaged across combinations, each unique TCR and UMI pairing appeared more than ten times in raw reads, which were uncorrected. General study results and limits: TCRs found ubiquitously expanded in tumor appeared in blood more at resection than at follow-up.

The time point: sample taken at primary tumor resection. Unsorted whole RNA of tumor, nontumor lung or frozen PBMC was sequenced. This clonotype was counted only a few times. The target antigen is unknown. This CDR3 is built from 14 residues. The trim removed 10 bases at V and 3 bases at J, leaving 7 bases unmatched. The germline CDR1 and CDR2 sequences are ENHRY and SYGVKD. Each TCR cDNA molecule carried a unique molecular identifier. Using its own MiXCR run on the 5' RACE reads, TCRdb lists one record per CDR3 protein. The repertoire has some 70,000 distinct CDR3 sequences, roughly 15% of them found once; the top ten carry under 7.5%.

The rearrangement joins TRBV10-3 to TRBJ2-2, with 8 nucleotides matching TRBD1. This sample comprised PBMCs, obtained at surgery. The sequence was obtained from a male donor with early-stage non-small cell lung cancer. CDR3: CATSETGDTGELFF. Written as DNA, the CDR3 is TGTGCCACCTCGGAGACAGGGGACACCGGGGAGCTGTTTTTT.